Listed below are T cell receptor beta chains from one sample, sequenced in a study of T cell responses to AZD1222 COVID-19 vaccine. Using immunoSEQ multiplex PCR, the repertoire was profiled, and TCRdb retains in-frame clones only, with some absent. The table records 100,000 or so clones, about 87% of them present only once. Sequencing was performed on peripheral blood, taken on day 0 of AZD1222 vaccination. The receptors here all came from an adult in good health. Both conserved end residues are part of each CDR3. A D gene is named only where the DNA matches it firmly. Size values are once, few and many counts, or a class for expanded clones, and some rows have none.

v_gene,d_gene,j_gene,abundance,CDR3aa,CDR3nt
TRBV4-3,TRBD1,TRBJ1-2,NA,CASSPRATGSYGYTF,TGCGCCAGCAGCCCGCGGGCGACAGGGTCATATGGCTACACCTTC
TRBV3-1/TRBV3-2,NA,TRBJ1-2,NA,CASSQVQGRGGYTF,TGTGCCAGCAGCCAAGTACAGGGAAGGGGTGGCTACACCTTC
TRBV28,NA,TRBJ2-7,NA,CASSYIGPGLRYEQYF,TGTGCCAGCAGTTATATTGGCCCGGGCCTAAGGTACGAGCAGTACTTC
TRBV4-2,TRBD1,TRBJ1-2,NA,CASSQDTGQRPHYGYTF,TGTGCCAGCAGCCAAGATACGGGACAGCGCCCTCACTATGGCTACACCTTC
TRBV7-8,NA,TRBJ2-5,NA,CASSLPRVGARETQYF,TGTGCCAGCAGCTTACCTAGGGTGGGGGCCCGAGAGACCCAGTACTTC
TRBV6-5,TRBD1,TRBJ2-5,NA,CASSYSPRGETQYF,TGTGCCAGCAGTTACTCGCCCAGGGGGGAGACCCAGTACTTC
TRBV5-1,NA,TRBJ1-2,once,CASSLAQGPDGYTF,TGCGCCAGCAGCTTGGCGCAGGGCCCGGATGGCTACACCTTC
TRBV6-5,NA,TRBJ1-3,NA,CASRMTASSGNTIYF,TGTGCCAGCAGGATGACTGCAAGCTCTGGAAACACCATATATTTT
TRBV5-1,TRBD1,TRBJ1-4,NA,CASREGTAQEKLFF,TGCGCCAGCAGGGAGGGGACAGCCCAGGAAAAACTGTTTTTT
TRBV28,TRBD1,TRBJ1-1,NA,CASSSYRGSAEAFF,TGTGCCAGCAGTTCATACAGGGGGTCGGCTGAAGCTTTCTTT
TRBV11-3,NA,TRBJ2-3,NA,CASSLGGDYTDTQYF,TGTGCCAGCAGCTTAGGAGGGGATTACACAGATACGCAGTATTTT
TRBV29-1,NA,TRBJ1-1,NA,CSDTTGFTEAFF,TGCAGCGACACGACAGGTTTCACTGAAGCTTTCTTT
TRBV13,NA,TRBJ1-5,NA,CASSLTGGQPQHF,TGTGCCAGCAGCTTAACGGGCGGCCAGCCCCAACATTTT
TRBV6-5,NA,TRBJ1-2,NA,CASSYGAGYGYTF,TGTGCCAGCAGTTACGGGGCGGGGTATGGCTACACCTTC
TRBV6-5,NA,TRBJ1-5,NA,CASSYSQPQHF,TGTGCCAGCAGTTACTCTCAGCCCCAGCATTTT
TRBV28,NA,TRBJ1-1,NA,CASTMGGANTEAFF,TGTGCCAGCACCATGGGGGGGGCGAACACTGAAGCTTTCTTT
TRBV3-1/TRBV3-2,NA,TRBJ2-7,NA,CASSQGRGLVQYF,TGTGCCAGCAGCCAAGGGAGGGGGCTAGTGCAGTACTTC
TRBV10-3,NA,TRBJ1-3,NA,CAISPQPLGGNTIYF,TGTGCCATCAGTCCCCAACCCCTCGGAGGAAACACCATATATTTT
TRBV3-1/TRBV3-2,NA,TRBJ1-2,NA,CASSQDYPPF,TGTGCCAGCAGCCAAGATTATCCCCCCTTC
TRBV29-1,TRBD1,TRBJ2-7,NA,CSVDTRQGLPYEQYF,TGCAGCGTTGACACCCGACAGGGTCTTCCCTACGAGCAGTACTTC
TRBV5-4,NA,TRBJ2-3,NA,CASSFSSSTDTQYF,TGTGCCAGCAGCTTCAGTTCTAGCACAGATACGCAGTATTTT
TRBV19,TRBD1,TRBJ2-7,NA,CASSLTGRYEQYF,TGTGCCAGTAGTTTGACAGGGCGGTACGAGCAGTACTTC
TRBV6-2/TRBV6-3,NA,TRBJ1-2,NA,CASSSDHYGYTF,TGTGCCAGCAGTTCAGACCACTATGGCTACACCTTC
TRBV6-2/TRBV6-3,NA,TRBJ2-7,NA,CASSYTLAGSEQYF,TGTGCCAGCAGTTACACCTTGGCAGGGAGCGAGCAGTACTTC
TRBV9,TRBD2,TRBJ2-3,NA,CASNRGAGRGAADTQYF,TGTGCCAGCAACCGAGGGGCTGGGCGGGGGGCCGCGGATACGCAGTATTTT
TRBV3-1/TRBV3-2,TRBD1,TRBJ2-7,NA,CASSQDATGSHEQYF,TGTGCCAGCAGCCAAGATGCGACAGGGTCCCACGAGCAGTACTTC
TRBV2,NA,TRBJ1-3,NA,CASSEMATRTGNTIYF,TGTGCCAGCAGTGAAATGGCCACCCGAACAGGAAACACCATATATTTT
TRBV20-1,NA,TRBJ2-2,NA,CSAEGAGELFF,TGCAGTGCCGAAGGGGCCGGGGAGCTGTTTTTT
TRBV7-2,TRBD1,TRBJ2-5,NA,CATGNDRGQETQYF,TGTGCCACCGGAAATGACAGGGGCCAAGAGACCCAGTACTTC
TRBV30,TRBD1,TRBJ1-4,NA,CAWSGTGKGNEKLFF,TGTGCCTGGAGTGGGACAGGGAAAGGGAATGAAAAACTGTTTTTT
TRBV6-2/TRBV6-3,TRBD2,TRBJ2-3,NA,CASSSHLGVAGGHYDTQYF,TGTGCCAGCAGTTCACACCTCGGGGTAGCGGGGGGCCACTACGATACGCAGTATTTT
TRBV7-9,NA,TRBJ2-2,NA,CASGNTGELFF,TGTGCCAGCGGCAACACCGGGGAGCTGTTTTTT
TRBV19,NA,TRBJ1-3,NA,CASSITSGRGNTIYF,TGTGCCAGTAGTATCACTTCAGGGCGTGGAAACACCATATATTTT
TRBV2,NA,TRBJ1-2,NA,CASRYGQNYGYTF,TGTGCCAGCCGTTATGGACAGAACTATGGCTACACCTTC
TRBV29-1,TRBD1,TRBJ1-4,NA,CSAGQGNEKLFF,TGCAGCGCGGGACAGGGGAATGAAAAACTGTTTTTT
TRBV5-1,NA,TRBJ1-4,NA,CASRDQGGATNEKLFF,TGCGCCAGCAGGGACCAGGGAGGGGCAACTAATGAAAAACTGTTTTTT
TRBV5-6,TRBD1,TRBJ2-7,once,CASSWRQGALYEQYF,TGTGCCAGCAGCTGGCGACAGGGGGCCTTATACGAGCAGTACTTC
TRBV6-5,TRBD1,TRBJ1-4,NA,CASSRSRGRGEKLFF,TGTGCCAGCAGTCGCTCCAGGGGGCGAGGTGAAAAACTGTTTTTT
TRBV19,NA,TRBJ1-1,NA,CASSIGGLNTEAFF,TGTGCCAGTAGTATAGGGGGATTGAACACTGAAGCTTTCTTT
TRBV12-3/TRBV12-4,NA,TRBJ1-1,NA,CASTELRNTEAFF,TGTGCCAGCACCGAACTTAGGAACACTGAAGCTTTCTTT
TRBV4-3,NA,TRBJ1-3,NA,CASSQDLGNSGNTIYF,TGCGCCAGCAGCCAAGATCTTGGAAACTCTGGAAACACCATATATTTT
TRBV6-5,NA,TRBJ2-7,NA,CASNKDGVSYEQYF,TGTGCCAGCAATAAGGACGGAGTTTCCTACGAGCAGTACTTC
TRBV23-1,NA,TRBJ1-5,NA,CASISWGAGQPQHF,TGCGCCAGCATTAGTTGGGGGGCAGGGCAGCCCCAGCATTTT
TRBV19,TRBD2,TRBJ2-1,once,CASSRSGTNAYNEQFF,TGTGCCAGTAGTAGATCCGGGACTAATGCCTACAATGAGCAGTTCTTC
TRBV6-1,NA,TRBJ1-1,NA,CASSEPREDREAFF,TGTGCCAGCAGTGAGCCGCGGGAGGACCGTGAAGCTTTCTTT